Below, 18 T cell receptor beta chains from the same sample are listed, as sequenced in a study of blood T cells in healthy people across ages. The use of a sample-barcoded 5' primer and a J-beta primer mix characterized a second PCR of about 6 to 12 cycles. From the 5' RACE reads, TCRdb called clonotypes with MiXCR, one entry per CDR3 protein. There are fewer than 900,000 distinct CDR3 sequences in the sample; around 36% occur only once, and 10% to 15% lies in the top ten. Sequencing was performed on blood. The receptors shown here come from a man in his late teens or twenties in good health.

The V call is TRBV29-1, the J call TRBJ2-5; D is unresolved. Germline-derived CDR1 and CDR2 are SQVTM and ANQGSEA. This CDR3 region has 12 residues. V shed 1 base and J shed 6 bases, with 9 bases lying between them. The CDR3 bases are TGCAGCGTTGAAGGGATGGGGAAGACCCAGTACTTC. This sequence encodes CSVEGMGKTQYF.

V is TRBV20-1 and J is TRBJ2-4; unclear D gene. In germline, CDR1 is DFQATT, CDR2 SNEGSKA (reference sequence). V was cut by 0 bases and J by 7 bases, with 16 bases left in between. This CDR3 contains 15 residues. As DNA, the CDR3 is TGCAGTGCTAGAGAATCCGCCTCGCGCATCAACATTCAGTACTTC. This codes for CSARESASRINIQYF.

As regards this clonotype: With a much larger clone just one base away, this may be a read error. This chain joins TRBV4-3 and TRBJ2-1; D is undetermined. The J call is in doubt because the DNA end fits TRBJ2-7 better. The CDR3 sequence is 13 residues long. CDR1 is LGHNA and CDR2 is YSLEER in the germline V gene. The CDR3 spells CASSQQVYNEQYF. The DNA of the CDR3 is TGCGCCAGCAGCCAGCAGGTGTACAATGAGCAGTACTTC.

The CDR3 DNA follows: TGCAGTGCTAGTGGCCGAGCGGGGGTGAACCCGAACACCGGGGAGCTGTTTTTT. This gives the protein CSASGRAGVNPNTGELFF. This chain links TRBV20-1 with TRBJ2-2, with 8 bases aligning to TRBD2. This CDR3 is 18 amino acids long. Germline CDR1 is DFQATT and CDR2 is SNEGSKA (reference sequence). V gave up 3 bases and J gave up 0 bases; unmatched junction bases: 12.

This clonotype occurred once. V gene TRBV5-1 combines with J gene TRBJ2-1; D might be TRBD2 (5 bases). CDR3 length equals 13 residues. From germline, CDR1 is SGHRS and CDR2 YFSETQ. With 9 bases removed from V and 4 bases from J, the gap between germline ends came to 14 bases. CDR3 protein: CATASGSYNEQFF. The CDR3, as DNA: TGCGCCACTGCTTCGGGGTCATACAATGAGCAGTTCTTC.

This clonotype was detected only a few times. Compared with germline, one end of the junction differs, possibly owing to a read error. The V call is TRBV12-3 or TRBV12-4, the J call TRBJ1-2; 8 bases line up with TRBD1. There are 15 residues in the CDR3. The CDR3 spells CASSLAPSDRDGYTF. The CDR3, as DNA: TGTGCCAGCAGCTTAGCGCCATCGGACAGGGACGGCTACACCTTC.

The count of this clonotype is one. V is TRBV7-2 and J is TRBJ1-1, with 10 bases that match TRBD1. The CDR3 runs 12 residues. From germline, CDR1 is SGHTA and CDR2 FQGNSA. With V trimmed by 6 bases and J by 7 bases, 2 bases remained unmatched. CDR3 sequence: CASRRDRGEAFF. DNA of the CDR3: TGTGCCAGCAGACGGGACAGGGGTGAAGCTTTCTTT.

About this clonotype: Lacking the conserved final phenylalanine or tryptophan, this CDR3 likely reflects a read error. The chain recombines TRBV9 with TRBJ2-5; D is perhaps TRBD1 or TRBD2 (6 bases each). Trimming took off 4 bases at V and 7 bases at J, with 11 bases between the two ends. There are 12 residues in the CDR3. Looked up from germline, CDR1 is SGDLS and CDR2 is YYNGEE. This CDR3 reads CASSNEGGTQYY. The CDR3, as DNA: TGTGCCAGCAGCAACGAGGGGGGGACCCAGTACTAC.

This clonotype has only a few counts. The chain combines TRBV12-3 or TRBV12-4 with TRBJ1-5, with D uncertain. V shed 6 bases and J shed 3 bases, with 15 bases lying between them. This CDR3 has 15 residues. The CDR3 DNA reads as TGTGCCAGCAGGGGCGGGTCCCTCCCCAATCAGCCCCAGCATTTT. Protein: CASRGGSLPNQPQHF.

This clonotype turned up a few times. The genes are TRBV6-1 and TRBJ1-1; D is ambiguous. V dropped 3 bases and J dropped 1 base, with 15 bases sitting between them. In germline, CDR1 is MNHNS, CDR2 SASEGT. This CDR3 comprises 16 residues. DNA for the CDR3: TGTGCCAGCAGTGACCTGGTATTATTGGAGAACACTGAAGCTTTCTTT. Its translation: CASSDLVLLENTEAFF.

This clonotype came up many times. One junction end does not reproduce the germline sequence, and a read error may be involved. CDR3 loop: CASCLVGSVSDEQYF. The DNA of the CDR3 is TGTGCCAGCTGTTTGGTTGGGTCTGTCTCCGACGAGCAGTACTTC. The chain recombines TRBV7-3 with TRBJ2-7, with unresolved D. There are 15 residues in the CDR3. CDR1 is SGHTA, CDR2 FQGTGA, per germline.

This clonotype was seen more than once but under ten times. The chain employs TRBV11-2 and TRBJ2-1; D gene uncertain. The germline V gene has CDR1 SGHAT and CDR2 FQNNGV. The CDR3 consists of 13 residues. V lost 5 bases and J lost 8, with 13 bases in between. The CDR3 loop reads CASSPSDGDEQFF. The CDR3 DNA reads as TGTGCCAGCAGCCCCTCGGATGGAGATGAGCAGTTCTTC.

This clonotype was seen ten or more times. The chain uses TRBV7-9 and TRBJ2-3; D tentatively fits TRBD1 or TRBD2 (5 bases each). The CDR3 loop spans 14 amino acids. Germline V CDR1 and CDR2: SEHNR, FQNEAQ (reference sequence). Trimming took 7 bases from V and 8 from J, leaving 19 bases between them. The CDR3 nucleotides are TGTGCCAGCAACCGGGACGTCGAAAGTAGTACGCAGTATTTT. Amino acid sequence: CASNRDVESSTQYF.

Notes on this clonotype: A much larger clone lies one base from this, so it may be a read error. CDR3 region: CASNRKGQGDNEQFF. The DNA of the CDR3 is TGTGCCAGCAACCGAAAAGGACAGGGGGACAATGAGCAGTTCTTC. The rearrangement uses TRBV12-3 or TRBV12-4 and TRBJ2-1; 10 bases align to TRBD1. J gave up 5 bases and V 7 bases, and 8 bases lay outside the gene matches. The CDR3 length is 15 residues.

The gene calls are TRBV29-1 and TRBJ2-5; D is perhaps TRBD1 or TRBD2 (6 bases each). V was cut by 6 bases and J by 4 bases, with 12 bases left in between. CDR3 length: 12 amino acids. CDR1 and CDR2 from the germline V gene are SQVTM and ANQGSEA. The CDR3, as DNA: TGCAGCGTCCACGAGGGGGGAGAGACCCAGTACTTC. This codes for CSVHEGGETQYF.

This rearrangement joins TRBV9 to TRBJ2-5; 10 bases are a match to TRBD2. From germline, CDR1 is SGDLS and CDR2 YYNGEE. Losses at the gene ends were 0 bases for V and 4 bases for J; bases not matched to a gene: 9. CDR3 size: 17 residues. CDR3 protein: CASSVGERGGPRETQYF. In DNA, the CDR3 is TGTGCCAGCAGCGTAGGCGAGCGGGGGGGCCCTAGAGAGACCCAGTACTTC.

J is TRBJ1-1 and V is TRBV3-1, with D uncertain. There are 17 residues in the CDR3. V dropped 2 bases and J dropped 0 bases, with 16 bases sitting between them. The V gene's germline CDR1 is LGHDT and CDR2 YNNKEL (reference sequence). The CDR3 DNA follows: TGTGCCAGCAGCCAATCCTCCTCCCGGGTACTGAACACTGAAGCTTTCTTT. Its translation is CASSQSSSRVLNTEAFF.

This clonotype has a handful of counts. This could be a read error, since a much larger clone is one nucleotide away. The rearrangement joins TRBV7-2 to TRBJ2-4; D might be TRBD1 (6 bases). CDR3 length equals 13 residues. Trimming pared 5 bases from V and 9 bases from J, leaving 14 bases between. The germline gives CDR1 SGHTA, CDR2 FQGNSA. The CDR3 coding sequence is TGTGCCAGCAGCATGGGGACACGAAGCATTCAGTACTTC. Translated: CASSMGTRSIQYF. Supplemented by reference TRBV7-2 and TRBJ2-4, the full variable domain reads GAGVSQSPSNKVTEKGKDVELRCDPISGHTALYWYRQSLGQGLEFLIYFQGNSAPDKSGLPSDRFSAERTGGSVSTLTIQRTQQEDSAVYLCASSMGTRSIQYFGAGTRLSVL.